Listed below are T cell receptor beta chains from one sample, sequenced in a study of blood T cells in healthy people across ages. TCRdb used MiXCR to reprocess the 5' RACE reads, holding one entry per CDR3 protein. Seen here are roughly 1,300,000 distinct CDR3 sequences, 55% to 75% observed once, and the top ten hold about 6.7%. Sequenced sample: blood. These receptors came from a man younger than 35 in good health. CDR3s include the opening cysteine and the closing phenylalanine or tryptophan. The D gene is left open where the match is weak. The size field is filled for only some rows; it gives once, few, many or a size class.

TRBJ1-1 | - | TRBV4-1 | - | CASSQAGGLWNTEAFF | TGCGCCAGCAGCCAAGCAGGAGGGTTATGGAACACTGAAGCTTTCTTT
TRBJ2-7 | - | TRBV5-1 | - | CASSWGLGSYEQYF | TGCGCCAGCAGCTGGGGACTTGGGTCCTACGAGCAGTACTTC
TRBJ1-1 | - | TRBV27 | - | CASSLLQGLMNTEAFF | TGTGCCAGCAGTTTACTACAGGGCCTGATGAACACTGAAGCTTTCTTT
TRBJ1-2 | - | TRBV7-6 | TRBD1 | CASTPQEGADYGYTF | TGTGCCAGCACCCCTCAGGAGGGGGCCGACTATGGCTACACCTTC
TRBJ1-4 | - | TRBV4-1 | - | CASSQGYGDEKLFF | TGCGCCAGCAGCCAAGGTTACGGCGATGAAAAACTGTTTTTT
TRBJ1-5 | - | TRBV12-3/TRBV12-4 | - | CASTPGGNQPQHF | TGTGCCAGCACTCCGGGCGGGAATCAGCCCCAGCATTTT
TRBJ1-2 | - | TRBV18 | - | CASSPEAQGTGYTF | TGTGCCAGCTCACCAGAAGCGCAGGGCACTGGCTACACCTTC
TRBJ2-3 | - | TRBV11-2 | TRBD2 | CASSIGGRGGTDTQYF | TGTGCCAGCAGCATCGGGGGTCGGGGGGGCACAGATACGCAGTATTTT
TRBJ2-3 | - | TRBV12-3/TRBV12-4 | - | CASSLAEPLVYSSTDTQYF | TGTGCCAGCAGTTTAGCCGAGCCGTTAGTGTACAGTAGCACAGATACGCAGTATTTT
TRBJ1-4 | many | TRBV29-1 | - | CSVELGEKLFF | TGCAGCGTTGAACTAGGGGAAAAACTGTTTTTT
TRBJ1-1 | - | TRBV4-3 | - | CASSQESLPNTEAFF | TGCGCCAGCAGCCAAGAGAGCTTACCGAACACTGAAGCTTTCTTT
TRBJ2-3 | - | TRBV3-1 | - | CASQGPDTQYF | TGTGCCAGCCAGGGCCCGGATACGCAGTATTTT
TRBJ2-4 | - | TRBV20-1 | - | CSVPGGNSAKNIQYF | TGCAGTGTTCCAGGGGGGAATTCAGCCAAAAACATTCAGTACTTC
TRBJ2-5 | - | TRBV6-6 | TRBD2 | CASSYSVTGRGGETQYF | TGTGCCAGCAGTTATTCGGTCACAGGCCGCGGGGGTGAGACCCAGTACTTC
TRBJ2-3 | - | TRBV9 | - | CASLEGGSSTDTQYF | TGTGCCAGCCTGGAGGGAGGTTCGAGCACAGATACGCAGTATTTT
TRBJ2-1 | - | TRBV7-9 | TRBD2 | CASSPGTSGISEQFF | TGTGCCAGCAGCCCCGGGACTAGCGGGATCAGCGAGCAGTTCTTC
TRBJ1-2 | - | TRBV12-3/TRBV12-4 | TRBD1 | CASSPPLFTGDPANYGYTF | TGTGCCAGCAGCCCGCCTCTTTTTACAGGGGACCCTGCGAACTATGGCTACACCTTC
TRBJ2-7 | - | TRBV6-5 | - | CASSYSGRAYYEQYF | TGTGCCAGCAGTTACTCCGGGCGGGCCTACTACGAGCAGTACTTC
TRBJ2-7 | - | TRBV12-3/TRBV12-4 | - | CASSLAIVYEQYF | TGTGCCAGCAGTTTAGCGATAGTCTACGAGCAGTACTTC
TRBJ2-3 | - | TRBV6-1 | - | CASSASRVREGTDTQYF | TGTGCCAGCAGTGCAAGCCGCGTCAGGGAGGGCACAGATACGCAGTATTTT
TRBJ2-7 | few | TRBV6-5 | TRBD1 | CASSKPGQNYEQYF | TGTGCCAGCAGCAAACCGGGACAGAACTACGAGCAGTACTTC
TRBJ2-7 | few | TRBV15 | - | CATSSRGYGEQYF | TGTGCCACCAGCAGTAGAGGGTACGGGGAGCAGTACTTC
TRBJ2-6 | - | TRBV4-2 | - | CASSQGSTSNVLTF | TGTGCCAGCAGCCAGGGCTCCACTTCCAACGTCCTGACTTTC
TRBJ2-7 | - | TRBV2 | - | CASRWTEIYEQYF | TGTGCCAGCAGGTGGACAGAAATCTACGAGCAGTACTTC
TRBJ2-1 | - | TRBV14 | TRBD1 | CAGSQDFRGTGRYNEQFF | TGTGCCGGCAGCCAAGATTTCCGCGGGACAGGGAGGTACAATGAGCAGTTCTTC
TRBJ2-3 | - | TRBV5-1 | - | CASSQDDTDTQYF | TGCGCCAGCAGCCAGGACGACACAGATACGCAGTATTTT
TRBJ1-5 | few | TRBV12-3/TRBV12-4 | - | CASEMGGNQPQHF | TGTGCCAGCGAGATGGGGGGCAATCAGCCCCAGCATTTT
TRBJ2-1 | few | TRBV6-2/TRBV6-3 | TRBD2 | CASRRAGGVGNEQFF | TGTGCCAGCAGACGAGCGGGGGGAGTAGGCAATGAGCAGTTCTTC
TRBJ1-4 | - | TRBV10-3 | TRBD1 | CAISDPDREMGKLFF | TGTGCCATCAGTGACCCTGACAGGGAGATGGGAAAATTGTTTTTT
TRBJ1-4 | - | TRBV7-2 | - | CASSFPTNEKLFF | TGTGCCAGCAGCTTTCCAACTAATGAAAAACTGTTTTTT
TRBJ1-5 | - | TRBV28 | TRBD1 | CASSFLTPGTGRGSNQPQHF | TGTGCCAGCAGTTTTCTAACCCCCGGGACAGGGAGGGGTAGCAATCAGCCCCAGCATTTT
TRBJ2-7 | - | TRBV5-1 | TRBD1 | CASNSGQGPYEQYF | TGCGCCAGCAACTCCGGACAGGGCCCCTACGAGCAGTACTTC
TRBJ1-1 | few | TRBV7-9 | - | CASSLGGLVEAFF | TGTGCCAGCAGCTTAGGAGGGTTGGTTGAAGCTTTCTTT
TRBJ2-7 | - | TRBV7-2 | - | CASSSAPTGAYEQYF | TGTGCCAGCAGCTCCGCCCCGACAGGTGCATACGAGCAGTACTTC
TRBJ2-3 | - | TRBV29-1 | TRBD2 | CSVPTSGRRADTQYF | TGCAGCGTACCGACTAGCGGGAGAAGGGCAGATACGCAGTATTTT
TRBJ2-7 | - | TRBV29-1 | - | CSVVPQGSYEQYF | TGCAGCGTTGTCCCTCAGGGATCCTACGAGCAGTACTTC
TRBJ2-5 | - | TRBV25-1 | TRBD2 | CATLGVAGYQETQYF | TGTGCCACCCTGGGGGTAGCGGGGTACCAAGAGACCCAGTACTTC
TRBJ2-7 | - | TRBV7-8 | TRBD1 | CASSLTAGQGPLEQYF | TGTGCCAGCAGTCTTACGGCGGGACAGGGGCCCCTCGAGCAGTACTTC
TRBJ1-2 | few | TRBV5-1 | - | CASSLTGGKYGYTF | TGCGCCAGCAGCTTGACAGGAGGGAAATATGGCTACACCTTC
TRBJ2-4 | - | TRBV7-9 | - | CASSLPTGGINIQYF | TGTGCCAGCAGCTTACCTACTGGGGGTATAAACATTCAGTACTTC
TRBJ2-7 | - | TRBV6-1 | - | CASVYGNYEQYF | TGTGCCAGCGTCTACGGAAACTACGAGCAGTACTTC
TRBJ1-6 | - | TRBV6-6 | - | CASTHSGENSPLHF | TGTGCCAGCACCCACAGCGGGGAGAATTCACCCCTCCACTTT
TRBJ2-7 | - | TRBV20-1 | - | CSARVGGGPYEQYF | TGCAGTGCTAGAGTAGGAGGGGGCCCCTACGAGCAGTACTTC
TRBJ2-1 | - | TRBV4-3 | TRBD1 | CASSRSVGQGYNEQFF | TGCGCCAGCAGCCGCTCTGTAGGACAGGGCTACAATGAGCAGTTCTTC
TRBJ2-7 | few | TRBV7-2 | TRBD2 | CASSLTSGSNEQYF | TGTGCCAGCAGCCTAACTAGCGGGAGCAACGAGCAGTACTTC
TRBJ2-7 | few | TRBV20-1 | TRBD2 | CSASGRQSYEQYF | TGCAGTGCTAGCGGGAGGCAGTCCTACGAGCAGTACTTC
TRBJ2-5 | few | TRBV29-1 | - | CSVDKQETQYF | TGCAGCGTTGACAAACAAGAGACCCAGTACTTC
TRBJ2-4 | - | TRBV10-1 | - | CASSTSRENIQYF | TGCGCCAGCAGCACCAGCAGGGAGAACATTCAGTACTTC
TRBJ1-2 | few | TRBV4-3 | - | CASSQDEGRWGYTF | TGCGCCAGCAGCCAAGATGAGGGACGGTGGGGCTACACCTTC
TRBJ2-7 | - | TRBV4-1 | TRBD2 | CASSPPASGYEQYF | TGCGCCAGCAGCCCACCCGCTAGCGGTTACGAGCAGTACTTC
TRBJ2-1 | - | TRBV5-1 | TRBD2 | CASRRSTSGGPINEQFF | TGCGCCAGCCGGAGGTCGACTAGCGGGGGCCCCATCAATGAGCAGTTCTTC
TRBJ1-5 | - | TRBV10-3 | - | CAINGRPGQPQHF | TGTGCCATCAACGGACGGCCCGGCCAGCCCCAGCATTTT
TRBJ1-2 | - | TRBV7-2 | TRBD1 | CASSLLSRDRDGGYTF | TGTGCCAGCAGCTTACTGTCCCGGGACAGGGACGGTGGCTACACCTTC
TRBJ2-6 | - | TRBV7-2 | - | CASSLISGISGANVLTF | TGTGCCAGCAGCTTAATTTCGGGCATCTCTGGGGCCAACGTCCTGACTTTC
TRBJ2-3 | - | TRBV20-1 | - | CSARDQGGRDTQYF | TGCAGTGCTAGGGACCAAGGAGGCCGAGATACGCAGTATTTT